This entry lists 3 T cell receptor beta chains sequenced from one sample in a study of CD8+ T cells in alopecia areata. The treatment: oral pan-JAK inhibitor, 5-10 mg twice daily. RNA was extracted and reverse transcribed into cDNA as the sequencing template. Clones were sequenced by immunoSEQ multiplex PCR, and TCRdb holds only the in-frame ones, with some missing. This sample has 150,000 to 200,000 clones; around 56% occur once, and the top ten carry roughly 3.3%. The sequenced sample was CD4+ T cells sorted from blood, obtained at week 4, from a patient treated with tofacitinib. These receptors came from a human donor with alopecia areata.

The rearrangement links TRBV30 to TRBJ1-3, with D unresolved. From germline, CDR1 is GTSNPN and CDR2 SVGIG (reference sequence). The CDR3 sequence is 14 residues long. V was trimmed by 5 bases and J by 2 bases, leaving 13 bases between them. In nucleotides, the CDR3 is TGTGCCTGGGGTGCGGCGGACCCTGGAAACACCATATATTTT. Translated, it gives CAWGAADPGNTIYF.

The J gene is TRBJ2-5, the V gene TRBV19; TRBD2 agrees at 11 bases. V shed 4 bases, J shed 1 base, and the junction held 5 bases outside the gene matches. Germline lookup yields CDR1 LNHDA and CDR2 SQIVND (reference sequence). The CDR3 contains 16 residues. CDR3 amino acids: CASSTLAGGFQETQYF. CDR3 bases: TGTGCCAGTAGTACCCTAGCGGGGGGCTTCCAAGAGACCCAGTACTTC.

The chain uses TRBV11-1 and TRBJ2-5; 9 bases are shared with TRBD2. The germline gives CDR1 SGHAT, CDR2 FQDESV (reference sequence). V lost 3 bases, J lost 5 bases, and 7 bases stayed unmatched. This CDR3 spans 15 amino acids. The CDR3 here is CASSFGGGAGETQYF. The CDR3 nucleotides are TGTGCCAGCAGCTTCGGCGGGGGGGCCGGGGAGACCCAGTACTTC.